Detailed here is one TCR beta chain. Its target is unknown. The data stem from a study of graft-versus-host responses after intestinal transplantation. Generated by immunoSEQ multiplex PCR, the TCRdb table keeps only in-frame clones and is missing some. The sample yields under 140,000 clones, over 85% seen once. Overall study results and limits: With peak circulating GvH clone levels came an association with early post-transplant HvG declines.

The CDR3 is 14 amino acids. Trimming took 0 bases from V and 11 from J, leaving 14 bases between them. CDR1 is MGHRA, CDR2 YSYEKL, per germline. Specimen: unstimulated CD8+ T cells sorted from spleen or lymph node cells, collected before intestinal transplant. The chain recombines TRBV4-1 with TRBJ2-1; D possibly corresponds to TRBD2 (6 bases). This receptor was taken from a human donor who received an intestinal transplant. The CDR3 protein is CASSQEVRGGQQFF. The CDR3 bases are TGCGCCAGCAGCCAAGAAGTGAGGGGAGGCCAGCAGTTCTTC.